This T cell receptor beta chain was obtained from a study of T cell changes during pregnancy in multiple sclerosis. CDR1 is SGHAT, CDR2 FQNNGV, per germline. The CDR3 has 16 amino acids. The V and J ends lost 5 bases and 0 bases, in that order; junction bases with no gene match: 4. Here immunoSEQ multiplex PCR was the method, and the copy in TCRdb shows in-frame clones only, minus some. The sample consists of approximately 90,000 clones, approximately 90% of them appearing once. Sequenced here: peripheral blood, sampled before pregnancy. V usage is TRBV11-2 and J usage is TRBJ2-3, with 11 positions matching TRBD2. This receptor was taken from a female donor with multiple sclerosis, enrolled in a pregnancy study. CDR3 amino acids: CASSTGTSGSTDTQYF. CDR3 bases: TGTGCCAGCAGCACCGGGACTAGCGGTAGCACAGATACGCAGTATTTT.